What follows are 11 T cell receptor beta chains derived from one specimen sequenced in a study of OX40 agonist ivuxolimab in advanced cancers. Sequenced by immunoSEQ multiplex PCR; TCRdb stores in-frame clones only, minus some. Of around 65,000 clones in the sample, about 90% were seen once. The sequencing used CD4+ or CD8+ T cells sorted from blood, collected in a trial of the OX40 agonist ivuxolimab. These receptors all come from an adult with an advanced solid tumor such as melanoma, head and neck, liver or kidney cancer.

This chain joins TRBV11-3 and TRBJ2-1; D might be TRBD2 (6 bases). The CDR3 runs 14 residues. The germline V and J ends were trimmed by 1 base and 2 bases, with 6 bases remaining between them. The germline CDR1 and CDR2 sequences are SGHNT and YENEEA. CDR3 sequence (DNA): TGTGCCAGCAGCTTAGCGGGAGCCTACAATGAGCAGTTCTTC. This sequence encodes CASSLAGAYNEQFF.

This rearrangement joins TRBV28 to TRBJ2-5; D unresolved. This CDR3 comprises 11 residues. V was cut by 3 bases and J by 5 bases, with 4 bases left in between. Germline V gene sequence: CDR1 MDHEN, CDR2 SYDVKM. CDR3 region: CASSFLETQYF. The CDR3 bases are TGTGCCAGCAGTTTCCTCGAGACCCAGTACTTC.

The CDR3 region is CASSTGLNYGYTF. The CDR3 DNA reads as TGTGCCAGCTCAACGGGACTTAACTATGGCTACACCTTC. The V gene is TRBV18, the J gene TRBJ1-2; tentatively, D is TRBD1 (5 bases). V lost 5 bases to trimming and J lost 1 base, with 8 bases between them. The CDR3 has 13 amino acids. Germline V gene lookup returns CDR1 KGHSH and CDR2 LQKENI. The whole variable domain, remainder taken from reference TRBV18 and TRBJ1-2, is NAGVMQNPRHLVRRRGQEARLRCSPMKGHSHVYWYRQLPEEGLKFMVYLQKENIIDESGMPKERFSAEFPKEGPSILRIQQVVRGDSAAYFCASSTGLNYGYTFGSGTRLTVV.

CDR3 loop: CSVEPGNTDTQYF. In nucleotides, the CDR3 is TGCAGCGTTGAGCCGGGGAACACAGATACGCAGTATTTT. The rearrangement links TRBV29-1 to TRBJ2-3; D is possibly TRBD2 (5 bases). In germline, CDR1 is SQVTM, CDR2 ANQGSEA. This CDR3 spans 13 amino acids. Trimming shortened V by 3 bases and J by 2 bases, and 9 bases separated the two germline ends.

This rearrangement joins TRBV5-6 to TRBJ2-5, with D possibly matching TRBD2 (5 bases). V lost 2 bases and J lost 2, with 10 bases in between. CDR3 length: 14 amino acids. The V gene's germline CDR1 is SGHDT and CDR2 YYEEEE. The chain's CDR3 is CASSFGRGQETQYF. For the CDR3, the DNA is TGTGCCAGCAGCTTCGGTCGGGGACAAGAGACCCAGTACTTC.

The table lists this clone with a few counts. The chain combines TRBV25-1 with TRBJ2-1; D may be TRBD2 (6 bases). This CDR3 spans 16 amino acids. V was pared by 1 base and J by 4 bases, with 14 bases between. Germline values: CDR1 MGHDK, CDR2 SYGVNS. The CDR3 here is CASSEFRASAYNEQFF. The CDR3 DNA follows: TGTGCCAGCAGTGAATTTCGGGCTAGCGCGTACAATGAGCAGTTCTTC.

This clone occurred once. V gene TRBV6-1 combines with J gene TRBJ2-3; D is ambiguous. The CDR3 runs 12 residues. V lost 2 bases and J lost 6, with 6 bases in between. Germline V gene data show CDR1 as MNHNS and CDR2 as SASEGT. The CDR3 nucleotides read TGTGCCAGCAGTGAAAATGCGGATACGCAGTATTTT. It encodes CASSENADTQYF.

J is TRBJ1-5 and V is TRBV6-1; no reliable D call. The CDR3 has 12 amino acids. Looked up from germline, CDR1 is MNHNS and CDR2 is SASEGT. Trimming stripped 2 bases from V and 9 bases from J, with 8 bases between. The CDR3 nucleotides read TGTGCCAGCAGTGAAATACGTAGGCCCCAGCATTTT. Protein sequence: CASSEIRRPQHF.

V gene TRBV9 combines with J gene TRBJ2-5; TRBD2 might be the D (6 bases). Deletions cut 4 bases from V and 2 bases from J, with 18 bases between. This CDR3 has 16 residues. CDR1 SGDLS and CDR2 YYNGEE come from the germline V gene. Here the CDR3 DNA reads TGTGCCAGCAGCCCCCGGTTAGCGGAGCGGCAAGAGACCCAGTACTTC. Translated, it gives CASSPRLAERQETQYF.

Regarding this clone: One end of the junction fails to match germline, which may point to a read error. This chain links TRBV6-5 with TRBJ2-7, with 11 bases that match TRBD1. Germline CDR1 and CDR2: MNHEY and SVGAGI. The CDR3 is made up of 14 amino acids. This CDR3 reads CASSYSPGQGVLHF. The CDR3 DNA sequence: TGTGCCAGCAGTTACTCTCCGGGACAGGGGGTCTTGCACTTC.

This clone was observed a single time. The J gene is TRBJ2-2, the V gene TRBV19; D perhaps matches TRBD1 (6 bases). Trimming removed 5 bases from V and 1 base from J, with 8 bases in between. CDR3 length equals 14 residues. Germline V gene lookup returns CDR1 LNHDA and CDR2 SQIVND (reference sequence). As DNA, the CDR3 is TGTGCCAGTAGTGGACAGCTGAACACCGGGGAGCTGTTTTTT. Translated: CASSGQLNTGELFF.